Included here is one TCR beta chain sequence, with context. This clonotype was recorded many times. Its cognate antigen has yet to be identified. No qualities accompany the bases; no much larger clone lies one base away. The library was generated by 5' RACE. The data were produced on an Illumina HiSeq 2500. The second PCR ran for roughly 7 to 12 cycles and used a J-beta primer mix along with a sample-barcoded 5' primer. Each TCR beta cDNA molecule received a unique molecular identifier from a template-switch 5' adaptor carrying 12 random nucleotides. Each sample yielded at least 2.5 million CDR3-containing paired-end reads. First-strand cDNA synthesis was performed from all RNA using the Mint cDNA synthesis kit, with priming by a TRBC-specific oligonucleotide. Following uracil-DNA glycosylase treatment, a first 18-cycle PCR with universal primers M1SS and BC2_uni_R was performed on all cDNA. Per the original workflow: Each sample was normalized by randomly selecting 1 million high-quality reads, each carrying a distinct molecular identifier. Instead of being binned into consensus sequences, reads with shared molecular identifiers were discarded. MiTCR, run with a Q25 quality threshold and the strictest error-elimination algorithm, handled CDR3 identification, clonotype clustering and error correction. A nonparametric unseen species model with Euler transformation was used to estimate lower-bound total TCR beta diversity. The public reads were quality trimmed at Q25 with fastp and then assembled into clones with MiXCR by TCRdb, keeping productive beta chains. Entries are consolidated by CDR3 protein sequence, retaining the most common genes and DNA. These V and J calls originate from TCRdb's pipeline instead of the authors' own analysis. In all, the sample holds 250,000 to 300,000 distinct CDR3 sequences, and around 30% of those were seen once. The top ten constitute approximately 29% of the sample.

The donors were roughly 40 Caucasian individuals from Russia, aged roughly 6 to 100 years, who were systemically healthy. About 9.6 milliliters of peripheral blood were collected from each donor into EDTA-treated Vacutainer tubes. Ficoll-Paque density-gradient centrifugation was used to isolate PBMCs, with at least 7 million per sample. Trizol reagent was used to extract total RNA from PBMCs, with at least 6 micrograms per sample. For every donor, flow cytometry on a PBMC aliquot measured the percentage of naive CD45RAhigh/CD27high T cells. CDR1 and CDR2 were assigned from the germline V gene (reference sequence) as DFQATT and SNEGSKA. Trimming accounts for 6 bases at V and 3 bases at J, while the number of junction bases matched to no gene is 8. The CDR3 holds 14 amino acids from the cysteine to the phenylalanine. The only DNA kept is the CDR3, 42 bases in frame from the first base. This sample stems from a study of blood T cells in healthy people across ages (dated by TCRdb to the mid-2010s). Turning to the overall study: In model experiments, roughly one uniquely barcoded TCR beta cDNA molecule per two T cells was captured by template switching. To avoid experimental bias, donors of different ages were distributed randomly across sequencing lanes. The donors were split into four age groups: young (average around 15 years), middle-aged (nearly 40), aged (roughly 65) and long-lived (under 90). Using the same blood draw, the study looked at two additional independent replicas of 1 million unique cDNA reads for two donors, one aged 18 to 30 and the other aged 80 or older. Using deep sequencing normalized with unique cDNA molecular identifiers, the study measured how TCR beta repertoire diversity changes with age.

Overall study results and their limits: Bulk unsorted PBMC profiling prevented conclusive comparison of naive and antigen-experienced compartments. Estimates of total diversity from one million sequenced T cells were regarded as lower bounds and underestimates. Because the CMV infection status of the donors was unknown, age-related changes in expanded clonotypes may potentially have been confounded. As age increased, observed TCR beta diversity per million T cells dropped in a roughly linear way, and a significant reduction was already evident by age 40. Observed TCR beta diversity correlated strongly with the percentage of naive T cells measured by flow cytometry. Compared with the aged group, the long-lived group had more naive CD4+ T cells, fewer expanded clones and increased TCR diversity, a pattern suggesting age selection.

Specimen: blood. This clonotype was sampled from an older woman in good health. The sequence is built from TRBV20-1 and TRBJ1-1; 9 bases in the middle match TRBD1. For the CDR3, the sequence is CSAWTGERDTEAFF. The DNA sequence follows: TGCAGTGCATGGACAGGGGAACGGGACACTGAAGCTTTCTTT.